This T cell receptor beta chain was recorded in a study of shared T cell receptors in the human thymus. CDR1 and CDR2 from the germline V gene are LGHNA and YSLEER. Between the trimmed V and J ends, which lost 0 bases and 5 bases, there was a span of 2 bases. The CDR3 sequence is 11 residues long. The protocol was immunoSEQ multiplex PCR, while the TCRdb copy is restricted to in-frame clones and leaves out a portion. Here the sample spans 55,000 to 75,000 clones, roughly 96% being singletons. Sequenced: thymocytes. The sequence derives from a human donor. V is TRBV4-3 and J is TRBJ2-7; D gene unclear. Here the CDR3 DNA reads TGCGCCAGCAGCCAAGAAGACGAGCAGTACTTC. Its protein product is CASSQEDEQYF.